The 9 T cell receptor beta chains presented below share a single source sample, sequenced in a study of cytomegalovirus exposure and HLA in healthy donors (dated by TCRdb to 2016 to 2017). Preparation of the library involved the immunoSEQ multiplex PCR assay. For the multiplex PCR, a mixture combining 60 forward primers for TCR Vbeta segments and 13 reverse primers for TCR Jbeta segments was used. The source is immuneACCESS, and TCRdb retained only in-frame sequences with V and J called. Part of the clones is not carried over; for the studies checked, unresolved V genes explain less than half of this, and the remainder is unexplained. This sample has 82,000 or so clones in its table, and about 70% of those were observed once. The ten largest clones add up to approximately 6% of the sample. Sequencing was performed on PBMCs. These receptors were taken from a woman aged 45-65 years in good health and CMV-seropositive.

V is TRBV6-1 and J is TRBJ2-7; TRBD2 matches 9 bases. This CDR3 region has 15 residues. V shed 4 bases and J 1 base; nucleotides not matched to a gene: 5. CDR1 and CDR2 from the germline V gene are MNHNS and SASEGT. The CDR3, as DNA: TGTGCCAGCAGTGGCGCTAGCGGGACTTCCTACGAGCAGTACTTC. Protein: CASSGASGTSYEQYF.

This clone was recorded a few times. The CDR3, as DNA: TGTGCCAGCAGCTTAACCCGCCTAGTAGTCTACAATGAGCAGTTCTTC. Its translation: CASSLTRLVVYNEQFF. J is TRBJ2-1 and V is TRBV7-2; D is uncertain. The germline V gene has CDR1 SGHTA and CDR2 FQGNSA. The CDR3 runs to 16 residues. Trimming cost V 2 bases and J 3 bases, with 14 bases left between them.

The chain links TRBV4-1 to TRBJ2-4; maybe TRBD1 (6 bases). The CDR3 runs to 15 residues. V lost 4 bases, J lost 0 bases, and 10 bases lay in between. Germline V CDR1 and CDR2: MGHRA, YSYEKL. Written as DNA, the CDR3 is TGCGCCAGCAGCCCTATGACAGGAGCCAAAAACATTCAGTACTTC. Translated, it gives CASSPMTGAKNIQYF.

This clone has just one count. The chain carries TRBV5-4 and TRBJ2-4; TRBD2 matches at 11 bases. Unmatched junction bases numbered 9, after V lost 0 bases and J lost 1 base. The CDR3 runs to 19 residues. Germline V gene lookup returns CDR1 SGHNT and CDR2 YYREEE (reference sequence). The CDR3 DNA sequence: TGTGCCAGCAGCTTGGTCCCTAGCGGGAGGAGGAATGCCAAAAACATTCAGTACTTC. Translated, it gives CASSLVPSGRRNAKNIQYF.

This chain joins TRBV5-6 and TRBJ1-1; D might be TRBD1 (5 bases). This CDR3 is 17 amino acids long. V dropped 1 base and J dropped 4 bases, with 20 bases sitting between them. Per the germline V gene, CDR1 is SGHDT and CDR2 is YYEEEE. CDR3 amino acids: CASSLRRQGGLATEAFF. CDR3 coding DNA: TGTGCCAGCAGCTTGAGGAGGCAGGGAGGACTGGCCACTGAAGCTTTCTTT.

The chain joins TRBV6-6 to TRBJ2-1; D remains unclear. The CDR3 is 13 residues long. V was trimmed by 2 bases and J by 4 bases, leaving 6 bases between them. Germline CDR1 reads MNHNY; CDR2 reads SVGAGI (reference sequence). The CDR3 reads CASSYQNYNEQFF. The CDR3 DNA is TGTGCCAGCAGTTACCAAAATTACAATGAGCAGTTCTTC.

This clone occurred a few times. The chain links TRBV29-1 to TRBJ2-5; D is unresolved. The length of the CDR3 is 12 residues. Trimming took off 4 bases at V and 4 bases at J, with 10 bases between the two ends. In germline, CDR1 is SQVTM, CDR2 ANQGSEA. The CDR3 loop is CSVVETGETQYF. The CDR3 DNA sequence: TGCAGCGTTGTAGAAACGGGAGAGACCCAGTACTTC.

The rearrangement joins TRBV21-1 to TRBJ2-1; the table's D call TRBD2 went unverified against the DNA. TRBV21-1 constitutes a pseudogene. The CDR3 runs to 12 residues. The CDR3 sequence: CASTPRDEGQFF. In DNA form, the CDR3 reads TGTGCCAGCACCCCCCGGGATGAGGGGCAGTTCTTC.

This clone was found once. The J gene is TRBJ2-5, the V gene TRBV7-8, with 14 bases that match TRBD2. This CDR3 has 17 amino acids. Germline CDR1 is SGHVS and CDR2 is FQNEAQ. V dropped 5 bases and J dropped 0; count of bases not matched to a gene: 5. The CDR3 bases are TGTGCCAGCAGCGTGAGACTAGCGGGAGGGTACCAAGAGACCCAGTACTTC. It specifies CASSVRLAGGYQETQYF.